The next 23 T cell receptor beta chains were all read from a single sample in a study of T cell changes during pregnancy in multiple sclerosis. Some clones are missing from TCRdb's copy, which holds only in-frame ones; the method was immunoSEQ multiplex PCR. The sample consists of roughly 84,000 clones, 90% to 95% of them appearing once. Here the sequenced sample was peripheral blood, taken in the third trimester of pregnancy. The receptor set was obtained from a female donor in good health, enrolled as a control in a pregnancy study.

The rearrangement joins TRBV6-1 to TRBJ2-7; tentatively, D is TRBD1 (5 bases). Deletions cut 2 bases from V and 7 bases from J, with 12 bases between. This CDR3 has 13 residues. In germline, CDR1 is MNHNS, CDR2 SASEGT. CDR3 sequence reads: CASSEQGAWEQYF. The DNA for the CDR3 is TGTGCCAGCAGTGAACAAGGGGCCTGGGAGCAGTACTTC.

CDR3 protein: CASSFGGLETQYF. CDR3 nucleotide sequence: TGTGCCAGCAGCTTCGGGGGATTAGAGACCCAGTACTTC. The V and J genes are TRBV11-2 and TRBJ2-5; D is perhaps TRBD2 (6 bases). Trimming took off 3 bases at V and 4 bases at J, with 9 bases between the two ends. Germline V lookup: CDR1 SGHAT, CDR2 FQNNGV. The CDR3 is 13 amino acids.

The J gene is TRBJ2-6, the V gene TRBV4-2, with D unclear. Trimming removed 0 bases from V and 0 bases from J, with 6 bases in between. The CDR3 extends over 16 amino acids. The germline gives CDR1 LGHNA, CDR2 YNFKEQ. This chain's CDR3 is CASSQDYNSGANVLTF. CDR3 DNA: TGTGCCAGCAGCCAAGATTACAACTCTGGGGCCAACGTCCTGACTTTC.

The gene calls are TRBV28 and TRBJ2-7, with D possibly being TRBD1 (6 bases). V was cut by 3 bases and J by 7 bases, with 7 bases left in between. Germline CDR1 is MDHEN and CDR2 is SYDVKM. The CDR3 has 11 amino acids. In DNA, the CDR3 is TGTGCCAGCAGTTTCAGGGGTGAGCAGTACTTC. Translated, it gives CASSFRGEQYF. The complete variable domain, with remaining parts taken from reference TRBV28 and TRBJ2-7, reads DVKVTQSSRYLVKRTGEKVFLECVQDMDHENMFWYRQDPGLGLRLIYFSYDVKMKEKGDIPEGYSVSREKKERFSLILESASTNQTSMYLCASSFRGEQYFGPGTRLTVT.

The V and J genes are TRBV7-9 and TRBJ2-5; D is ambiguous. The CDR3 extends over 15 amino acids. CDR1 is SEHNR and CDR2 is FQNEAQ in the germline V gene (reference sequence). V was pared by 3 bases and J by 2 bases, with 13 bases between. CDR3 residues: CASSLEQNLQETQYF. CDR3 DNA sequence: TGTGCCAGCAGCTTGGAACAGAATTTGCAAGAGACCCAGTACTTC.

A few counts support this clone. V usage is TRBV19 and J usage is TRBJ1-5, with 8 bases identical to TRBD1. The V gene end was trimmed by 6 bases and the J gene end by 1 base; junction bases not matched to a gene: 11. CDR1 is LNHDA and CDR2 is SQIVND in the germline V gene (reference sequence). CDR3 length equals 17 residues. The CDR3 region has the DNA TGTGCCAGTAGCTCCGGGACAGGCCTTAGGAGCAATCAGCCCCAGCATTTT. This sequence encodes CASSSGTGLRSNQPQHF.

J is TRBJ1-2 and V is TRBV19; D is possibly TRBD1 (5 bases). This CDR3 comprises 14 residues. Germline V lookup: CDR1 LNHDA, CDR2 SQIVND (reference sequence). V was pared by 8 bases and J by 0 bases, with 13 bases between. The CDR3 protein is CASGGDGANYGYTF. CDR3 in DNA: TGTGCCAGTGGGGGGGACGGAGCTAACTATGGCTACACCTTC.

This clone is a singleton in its sample. The chain combines TRBV28 with TRBJ2-1; 12 bases align to TRBD2. Per the germline V gene, CDR1 is MDHEN and CDR2 is SYDVKM. J was trimmed by 4 bases and V by 4 bases; bases with no gene match: 8. The CDR3 covers 17 residues. As DNA, the CDR3 is TGTGCCAGCAGTTCCCGGGGGCTAGCGGGAGGGTACAATGAGCAGTTCTTC. Amino acid sequence: CASSSRGLAGGYNEQFF.

This rearrangement joins TRBV9 to TRBJ2-7, with D maybe TRBD2 (7 bases). CDR3 length: 14 amino acids. The germline V and J ends were trimmed by 4 bases and 3 bases, with 14 bases remaining between them. Germline CDR1 reads SGDLS; CDR2 reads YYNGEE. The CDR3 here is CASSRGGTNYEQYF. The CDR3 DNA follows: TGTGCCAGCAGCAGAGGGGGGACTAACTACGAGCAGTACTTC. Full variable domain (outside the CDR3, taken from reference TRBV9 and TRBJ2-7): DSGVTQTPKHLITATGQRVTLRCSPRSGDLSVYWYQQSLDQGLQFLIQYYNGEERAKGNILERFSAQQFPDLHSELNLSSLELGDSALYFCASSRGGTNYEQYFGPGTRLTVT.

V is TRBV30 and J is TRBJ2-3; D perhaps matches TRBD2 (6 bases). The V gene lost 4 bases and the J gene lost 0 bases, with 11 bases spanning the gap. The length of the CDR3 is 14 residues. CDR1 is GTSNPN and CDR2 is SVGIG in the germline V gene (reference sequence). DNA of the CDR3: TGTGCCTGGACAGGCCTAGCGAGCACAGATACGCAGTATTTT. It codes for CAWTGLASTDTQYF.

The V and J genes are TRBV11-2 and TRBJ2-1, with 14 bases that match TRBD2. The CDR3 consists of 18 residues. With 5 bases clipped from V and 8 bases from J, the junction kept 14 bases outside the gene matches. Per germline, CDR1 SGHAT and CDR2 FQNNGV. Written as DNA, the CDR3 is TGTGCCAGCAGCCTCACCGGACTAGCGGGAGGAAGGGGCGATGAGCAGTTCTTC. It encodes CASSLTGLAGGRGDEQFF.

The chain links TRBV4-1 to TRBJ2-4, with TRBD2 matching over 9 bases. J gave up 8 bases and V 0 bases, and 2 bases lay outside the gene matches. The CDR3 consists of 14 residues. Germline values: CDR1 MGHRA, CDR2 YSYEKL. The DNA of the CDR3 is TGCGCCAGCAGCCAAGATCCTAGCGGGGACATTCAGTACTTC. Its protein is CASSQDPSGDIQYF.

The gene calls are TRBV5-1 and TRBJ2-1, with D possibly TRBD2 on 5 matching bases. The length of the CDR3 is 17 residues. V gave up 1 base and J gave up 0 bases, with 14 bases separating them. Germline V gene data show CDR1 as SGHRS and CDR2 as YFSETQ. For the CDR3, the DNA is TGCGCCAGCAGCTTGATAGGGCGGGCCAACTCCTACAATGAGCAGTTCTTC. Translating gives CASSLIGRANSYNEQFF.

This chain uses TRBV5-1 with TRBJ2-7; D is perhaps TRBD1 (5 bases). Germline assignment: CDR1 SGHRS and CDR2 YFSETQ. V lost 1 base to trimming and J lost 2 bases, with 13 bases between them. This CDR3 comprises 15 residues. DNA for the CDR3: TGCGCCAGCAGCTTGTCGTGGGGCCCACCCTACGAGCAGTACTTC. This sequence encodes CASSLSWGPPYEQYF.

The CDR3 sequence: CASSESFGTVDYTF. CDR3 coding DNA: TGTGCCAGCAGTGAATCTTTTGGGACAGTGGACTACACCTTC. V and J are TRBV2 and TRBJ1-2; 7 nucleotides match TRBD1. V lost 2 bases, J lost 10 bases, and 10 bases stayed unmatched. Germline loops: CDR1 SNHLY, CDR2 FYNNEI. CDR3 length: 14 residues.

In nucleotides, the CDR3 is TGTGCCAGCAGCCCCCCAGGGATTAGCAATCAGCCCCAGCATTTT. Encoded protein: CASSPPGISNQPQHF. V is TRBV7-9 and J is TRBJ1-5; D possibly corresponds to TRBD1 (5 bases). Germline CDR1 is SEHNR and CDR2 is FQNEAQ (reference sequence). The CDR3 contains 15 residues. V was pared by 5 bases and J by 0 bases, with 11 bases between.

The chain links TRBV6-6 to TRBJ2-5, with D perhaps matching TRBD1 (5 bases). Trimming shortened V by 2 bases and J by 3 bases, and 10 bases separated the two germline ends. The CDR3 spans 14 residues. Germline-derived CDR1 and CDR2 are MNHNY and SVGAGI (reference sequence). CDR3 amino acids: CASSYRAGKETQYF. CDR3 nucleotides: TGTGCCAGCAGTTACAGAGCAGGGAAAGAGACCCAGTACTTC.

The chain combines TRBV28 with TRBJ2-1; the match to TRBD2 covers 10 bases. With 1 base clipped from V and 0 bases from J, the junction kept 0 bases outside the gene matches. CDR1 is MDHEN, CDR2 SYDVKM, per germline. The CDR3 is 16 amino acids. In DNA, the CDR3 is TGTGCCAGCAGTTTATCTAGCGGGAGCTCCTACAATGAGCAGTTCTTC. Its translation: CASSLSSGSSYNEQFF.

This clone was recorded a few times. This chain joins TRBV29-1 and TRBJ1-1; D not resolved. Trimming pared 3 bases from V and 1 base from J, leaving 3 bases between. The CDR3 sequence is 11 residues long. Germline-derived CDR1 and CDR2 are SQVTM and ANQGSEA. CDR3 residues: CSVDRNTEAFF. The DNA of the CDR3 is TGCAGCGTTGATCGGAACACTGAAGCTTTCTTT.

The chain carries TRBV2 and TRBJ2-7; 9 bases match TRBD1. The germline V gene encodes CDR1 SNHLY and CDR2 FYNNEI. The CDR3 runs to 16 residues. V lost 7 bases and J lost 2; bases outside the gene matches: 12. The CDR3 DNA follows: TGTGCCAGCAATCCGGCGGACAGGGGACCTCCCTACGAGCAGTACTTC. Translation: CASNPADRGPPYEQYF.

The chain combines TRBV10-1 with TRBJ1-1, with 9 bases lining up with TRBD1. The CDR3 runs 18 residues. V lost 0 bases and J lost 4; bases outside the gene matches: 12. Looked up from germline, CDR1 is WNHNN and CDR2 is SYGVQD (reference sequence). CDR3 residues: CASSESIIGQGSVTEAFF. Written as DNA, the CDR3 is TGCGCCAGCAGTGAGTCGATCATCGGACAGGGGAGCGTCACTGAAGCTTTCTTT.

This chain links TRBV2 with TRBJ2-5; 12 nucleotides match TRBD2. The CDR3 is made up of 16 amino acids. V lost 3 bases to trimming and J lost 2 bases; unmatched junction nucleotides: 4. Germline-derived CDR1 and CDR2 are SNHLY and FYNNEI. In DNA, the CDR3 is TGTGCCAGCAGTGAGGGTCTAGCGGGAGGGCAAGAGACCCAGTACTTC. Protein sequence: CASSEGLAGGQETQYF. The whole variable domain, remainder taken from reference TRBV2 and TRBJ2-5, is EPEVTQTPSHQVTQMGQEVILRCVPISNHLYFYWYRQILGQKVEFLVSFYNNEISEKSEIFDDQFSVERPDGSNFTLKIRSTKLEDSAMYFCASSEGLAGGQETQYFGPGTRLLVL.

The chain uses TRBV5-6 and TRBJ1-3, with 7 positions matching TRBD1. Germline values: CDR1 SGHDT, CDR2 YYEEEE. With 4 bases clipped from V and 2 bases from J, the junction kept 9 bases outside the gene matches. This CDR3 comprises 16 residues. This chain's CDR3 is CASSPFRDSPGNTIYF. Here the CDR3 DNA reads TGTGCCAGCAGCCCATTCCGGGACAGCCCTGGAAACACCATATATTTT.